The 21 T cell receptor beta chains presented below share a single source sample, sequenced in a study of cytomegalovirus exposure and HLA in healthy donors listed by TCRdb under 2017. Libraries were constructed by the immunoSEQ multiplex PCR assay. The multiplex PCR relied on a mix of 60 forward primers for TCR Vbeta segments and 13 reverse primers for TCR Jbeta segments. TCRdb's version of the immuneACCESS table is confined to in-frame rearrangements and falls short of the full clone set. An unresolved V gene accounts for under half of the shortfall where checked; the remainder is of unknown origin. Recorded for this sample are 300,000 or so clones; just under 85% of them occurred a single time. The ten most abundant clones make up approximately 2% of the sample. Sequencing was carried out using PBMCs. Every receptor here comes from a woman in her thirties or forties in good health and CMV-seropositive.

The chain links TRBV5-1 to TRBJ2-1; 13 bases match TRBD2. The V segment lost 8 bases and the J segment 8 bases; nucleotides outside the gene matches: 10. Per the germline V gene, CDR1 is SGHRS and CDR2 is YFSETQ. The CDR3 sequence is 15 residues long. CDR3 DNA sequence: TGCGCCAGTCAGGCGGGACTAGCGGGATTCGATGAGCAGTTCTTC. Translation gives CASQAGLAGFDEQFF.

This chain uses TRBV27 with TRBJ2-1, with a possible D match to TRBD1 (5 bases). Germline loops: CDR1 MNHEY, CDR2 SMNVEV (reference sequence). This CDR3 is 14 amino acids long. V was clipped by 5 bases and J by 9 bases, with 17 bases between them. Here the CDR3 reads CASSPRTFWGEQFF. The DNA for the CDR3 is TGTGCCAGCAGTCCTAGGACATTTTGGGGTGAGCAGTTCTTC.

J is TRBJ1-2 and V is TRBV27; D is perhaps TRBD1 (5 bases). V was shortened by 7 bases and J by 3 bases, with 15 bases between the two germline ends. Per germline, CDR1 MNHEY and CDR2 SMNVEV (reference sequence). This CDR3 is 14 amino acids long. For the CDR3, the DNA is TGTGCCAGCACCCGTTTGGGCAGGGACTATGGCTACACCTTC. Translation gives CASTRLGRDYGYTF.

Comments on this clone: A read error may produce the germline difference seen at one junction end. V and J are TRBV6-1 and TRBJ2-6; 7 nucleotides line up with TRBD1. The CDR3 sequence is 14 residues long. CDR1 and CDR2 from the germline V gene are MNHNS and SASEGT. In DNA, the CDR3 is TGTGCCAGCAGTACAGGGGCTGGGGCCAACGGCCTGACTTTC. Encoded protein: CASSTGAGANGLTF.

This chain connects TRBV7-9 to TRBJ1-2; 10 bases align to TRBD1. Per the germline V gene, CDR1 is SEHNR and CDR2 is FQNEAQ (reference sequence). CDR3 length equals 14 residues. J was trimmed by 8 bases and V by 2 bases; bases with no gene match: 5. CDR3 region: CASSLWDRGDGYTF. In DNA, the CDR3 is TGTGCCAGCAGCTTATGGGACAGGGGCGACGGCTACACCTTC.

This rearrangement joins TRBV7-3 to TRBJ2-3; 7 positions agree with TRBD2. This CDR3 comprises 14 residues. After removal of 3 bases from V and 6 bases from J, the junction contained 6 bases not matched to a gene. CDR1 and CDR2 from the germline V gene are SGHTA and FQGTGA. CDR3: CASSLSGIEDTQYF. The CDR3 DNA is TGTGCCAGCAGCTTGAGCGGGATTGAGGATACGCAGTATTTT.

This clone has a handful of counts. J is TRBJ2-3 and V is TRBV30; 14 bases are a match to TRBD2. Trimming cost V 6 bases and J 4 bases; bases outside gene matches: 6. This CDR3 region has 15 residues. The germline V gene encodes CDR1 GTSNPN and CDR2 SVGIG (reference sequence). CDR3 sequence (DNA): TGTGCCTGTGGGACTAGCGGGAGAGTAGCAGATACGCAGTATTTT. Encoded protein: CACGTSGRVADTQYF. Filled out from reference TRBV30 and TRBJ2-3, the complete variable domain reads SQTIHQWPATLVQPVGSPLSLECTVEGTSNPNLYWYRQAAGRGLQLLFYSVGIGQISSEVPQNLSASRPQDRQFILSSKKLLLSDSGFYLCACGTSGRVADTQYFGPGTRLTVL.

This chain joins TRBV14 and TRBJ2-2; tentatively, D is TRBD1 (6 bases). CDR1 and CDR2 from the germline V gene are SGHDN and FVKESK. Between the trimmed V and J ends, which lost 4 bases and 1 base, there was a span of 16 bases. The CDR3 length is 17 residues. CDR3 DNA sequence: TGTGCCAGCAGCCTATACAGGGATTCTATGAACACCGGGGAGCTGTTTTTT. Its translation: CASSLYRDSMNTGELFF.

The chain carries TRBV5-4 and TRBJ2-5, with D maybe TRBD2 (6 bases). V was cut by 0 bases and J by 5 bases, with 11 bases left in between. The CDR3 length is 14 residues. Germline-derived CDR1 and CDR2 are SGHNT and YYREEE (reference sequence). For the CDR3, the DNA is TGTGCCAGCAGCTTGGTCGGGAGTCGGGAGACCCAGTACTTC. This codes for CASSLVGSRETQYF.

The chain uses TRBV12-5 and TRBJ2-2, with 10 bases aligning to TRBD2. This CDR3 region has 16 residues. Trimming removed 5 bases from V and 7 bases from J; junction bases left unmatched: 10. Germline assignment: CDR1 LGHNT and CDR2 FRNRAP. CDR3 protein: CASGPGLAPKGGELFF. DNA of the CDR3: TGTGCTAGTGGTCCGGGACTAGCGCCGAAAGGCGGGGAGCTGTTTTTT.

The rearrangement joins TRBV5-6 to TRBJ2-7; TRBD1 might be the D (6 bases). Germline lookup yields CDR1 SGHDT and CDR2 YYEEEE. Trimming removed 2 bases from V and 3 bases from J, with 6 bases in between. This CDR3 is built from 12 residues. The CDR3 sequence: CASSFRGYEQYF. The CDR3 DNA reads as TGTGCCAGCAGCTTCAGGGGCTACGAGCAGTACTTC.

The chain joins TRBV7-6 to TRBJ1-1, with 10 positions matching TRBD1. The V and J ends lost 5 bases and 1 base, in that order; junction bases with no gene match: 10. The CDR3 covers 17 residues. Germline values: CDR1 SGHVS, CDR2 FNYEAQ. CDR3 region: CASSRGDRGEANTEAFF. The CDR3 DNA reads TGTGCCAGCAGCAGGGGGGACAGGGGAGAGGCGAACACTGAAGCTTTCTTT. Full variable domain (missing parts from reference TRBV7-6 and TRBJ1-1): GAGVSQSPRYKVTKRGQDVALRCDPISGHVSLYWYRQALGQGPEFLTYFNYEAQQDKSGLPNDRFSAERPEGSISTLTIQRTEQRDSAMYRCASSRGDRGEANTEAFFGQGTRLTVV.

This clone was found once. Here the CDR3 DNA reads TGTGCCAGCAGCCTAGGGAGGGGGAACACCGGGGAGCTGTTTTTT. It codes for CASSLGRGNTGELFF. This sequence joins TRBV5-4 and TRBJ2-2; 7 bases align to TRBD2. Germline CDR1 reads SGHNT; CDR2 reads YYREEE (reference sequence). V dropped 4 bases and J dropped 1; count of bases not matched to a gene: 4. The CDR3 loop spans 15 amino acids.

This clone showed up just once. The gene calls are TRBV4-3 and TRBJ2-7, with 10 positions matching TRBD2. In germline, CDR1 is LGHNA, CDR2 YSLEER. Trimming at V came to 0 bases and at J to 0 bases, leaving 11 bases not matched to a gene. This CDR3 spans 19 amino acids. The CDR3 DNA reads TGCGCCAGCAGCCAAGATTACGGACTAGCGGAGCTTAGCTCCTACGAGCAGTACTTC. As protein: CASSQDYGLAELSSYEQYF.

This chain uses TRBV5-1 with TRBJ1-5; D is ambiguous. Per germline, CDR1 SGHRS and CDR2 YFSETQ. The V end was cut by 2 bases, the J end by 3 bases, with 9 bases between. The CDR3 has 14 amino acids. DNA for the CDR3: TGCGCCAGCAGCTTAGAGGGTTTCAATCAGCCCCAGCATTTT. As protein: CASSLEGFNQPQHF.

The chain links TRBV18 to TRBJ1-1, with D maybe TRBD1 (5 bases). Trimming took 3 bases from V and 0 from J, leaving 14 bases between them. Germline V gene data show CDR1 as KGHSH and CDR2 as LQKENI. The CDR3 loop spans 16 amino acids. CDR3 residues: CASSPWGPTMNTEAFF. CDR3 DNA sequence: TGTGCCAGCTCACCCTGGGGCCCAACTATGAACACTGAAGCTTTCTTT. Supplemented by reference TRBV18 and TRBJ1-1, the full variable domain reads NAGVMQNPRHLVRRRGQEARLRCSPMKGHSHVYWYRQLPEEGLKFMVYLQKENIIDESGMPKERFSAEFPKEGPSILRIQQVVRGDSAAYFCASSPWGPTMNTEAFFGQGTRLTVV.

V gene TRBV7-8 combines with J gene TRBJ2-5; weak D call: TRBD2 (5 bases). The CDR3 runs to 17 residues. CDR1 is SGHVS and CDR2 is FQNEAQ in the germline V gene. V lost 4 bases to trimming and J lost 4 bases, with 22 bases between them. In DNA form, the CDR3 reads TGTGCCAGCAGCTCAACTCCCCTAGCTGGAGTAGTAGAGACCCAGTACTTC. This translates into CASSSTPLAGVVETQYF.

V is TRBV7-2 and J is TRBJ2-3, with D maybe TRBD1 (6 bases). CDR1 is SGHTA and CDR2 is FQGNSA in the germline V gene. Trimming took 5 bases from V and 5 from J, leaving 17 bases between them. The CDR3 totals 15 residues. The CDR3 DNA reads TGTGCCAGCAGCCTTTTTGGGAAAGGGGGAGATACGCAGTATTTT. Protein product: CASSLFGKGGDTQYF.

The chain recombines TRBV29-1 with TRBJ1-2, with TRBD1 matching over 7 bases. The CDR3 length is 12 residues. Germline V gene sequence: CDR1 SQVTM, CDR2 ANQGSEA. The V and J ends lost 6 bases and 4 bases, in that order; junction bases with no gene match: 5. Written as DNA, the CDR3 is TGCAGCGTAGAACAGGGGAGCTATGGCTACACCTTC. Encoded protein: CSVEQGSYGYTF.

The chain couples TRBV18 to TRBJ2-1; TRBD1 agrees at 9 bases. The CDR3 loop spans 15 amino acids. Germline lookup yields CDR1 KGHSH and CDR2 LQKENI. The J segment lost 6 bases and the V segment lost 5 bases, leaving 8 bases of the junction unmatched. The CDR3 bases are TGTGCCAGCTCATCCCGACAGGGGGAAAGCAATGAGCAGTTCTTC. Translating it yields CASSSRQGESNEQFF.

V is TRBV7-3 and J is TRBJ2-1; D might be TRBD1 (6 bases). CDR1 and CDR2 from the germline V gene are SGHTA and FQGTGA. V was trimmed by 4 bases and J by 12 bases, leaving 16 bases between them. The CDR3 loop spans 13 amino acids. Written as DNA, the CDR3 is TGTGCCAGCAGCTCCCAAGGGGGACGGATGCAGTTCTTC. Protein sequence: CASSSQGGRMQFF.